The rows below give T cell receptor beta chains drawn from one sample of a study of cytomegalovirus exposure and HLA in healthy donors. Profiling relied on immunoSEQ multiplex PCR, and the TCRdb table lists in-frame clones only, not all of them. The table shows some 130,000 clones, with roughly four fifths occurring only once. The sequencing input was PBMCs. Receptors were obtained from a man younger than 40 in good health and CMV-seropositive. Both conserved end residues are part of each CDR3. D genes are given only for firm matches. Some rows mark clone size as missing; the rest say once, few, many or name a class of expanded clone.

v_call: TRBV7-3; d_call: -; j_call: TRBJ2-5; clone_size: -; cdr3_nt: TGTGCCAGCAGCTTAGATGGGAGAGGCCGCCAAGAGACCCAGTACTTC; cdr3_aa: CASSLDGRGRQETQYF
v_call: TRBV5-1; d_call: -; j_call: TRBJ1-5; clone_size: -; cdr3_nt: TGCGCCAGCAGCTTGGGACAAATTATAGTCGGGAAGACCTGCCAGCCCCAGCATTTT; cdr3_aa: CASSLGQIIVGKTCQPQHF
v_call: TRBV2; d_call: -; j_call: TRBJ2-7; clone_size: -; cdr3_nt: TGTGCCAGTGTGGGAGGGGGTATCTACGAGCAGTACTTC; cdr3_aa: CASVGGGIYEQYF
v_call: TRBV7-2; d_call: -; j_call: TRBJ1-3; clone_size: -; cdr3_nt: TGTGCCAGCAGCTTCGATCCGGGATCTGGAAACACCATATATTTT; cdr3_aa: CASSFDPGSGNTIYF
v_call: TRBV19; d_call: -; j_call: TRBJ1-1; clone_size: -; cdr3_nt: TGTGCCAGTAACACCAGATTGAACACTGAAGCTTTCTTT; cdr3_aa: CASNTRLNTEAFF
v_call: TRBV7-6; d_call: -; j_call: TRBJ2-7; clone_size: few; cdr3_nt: TGTGCCAGCAGCTTAGCCCTGGCAGACTACGAGCAGTACTTC; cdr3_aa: CASSLALADYEQYF
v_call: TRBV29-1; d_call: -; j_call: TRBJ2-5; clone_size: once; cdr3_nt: TGCAGCGCCAGACACCTCCAAGAGACCCAGTACTTC; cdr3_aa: CSARHLQETQYF
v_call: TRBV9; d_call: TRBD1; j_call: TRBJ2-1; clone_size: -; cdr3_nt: TGTGCCAGCAGCGTAGGACAGGGGAGATATGAGCAGTTCTTC; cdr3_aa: CASSVGQGRYEQFF
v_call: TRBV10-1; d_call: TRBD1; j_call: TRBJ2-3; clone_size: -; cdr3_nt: TGCGCCAGCAGTGAGAACAGGGGGCTTGGAGATACGCAGTATTTT; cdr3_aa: CASSENRGLGDTQYF
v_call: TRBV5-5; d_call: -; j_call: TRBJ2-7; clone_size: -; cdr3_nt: TGTGCCAGCAGTTCCCGCGGAGCCTACGAGCAGTACTTC; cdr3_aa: CASSSRGAYEQYF
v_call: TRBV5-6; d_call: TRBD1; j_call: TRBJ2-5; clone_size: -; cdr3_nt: TGTGCCAGCAGCTCAACGACAGGGGTGGAGACCCAGTACTTC; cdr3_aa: CASSSTTGVETQYF
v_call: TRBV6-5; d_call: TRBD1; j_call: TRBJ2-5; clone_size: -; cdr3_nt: TGTGCCAGCAGTCGGGGACAGGGTGGGACCCAGTACTTC; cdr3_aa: CASSRGQGGTQYF
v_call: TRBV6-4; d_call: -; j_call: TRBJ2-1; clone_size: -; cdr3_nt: TGTGCCAGCAGTCCTGACAGCGCTAACAATGAGCAGTTCTTC; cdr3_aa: CASSPDSANNEQFF
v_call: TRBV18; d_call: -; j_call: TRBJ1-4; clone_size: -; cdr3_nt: TGTGCCAGCTCACCGCAGGGAACTAATGAAAAACTGTTTTTT; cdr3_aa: CASSPQGTNEKLFF
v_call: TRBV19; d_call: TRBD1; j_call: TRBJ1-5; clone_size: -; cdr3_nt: TGTGCCAGTAGTCCGGACAGGGACCAGCCCCAGCATTTT; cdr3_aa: CASSPDRDQPQHF
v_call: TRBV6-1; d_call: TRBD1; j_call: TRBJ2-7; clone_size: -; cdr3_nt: TGTGCCAGCAGTACCGGACAGGGGTCCTACGAGCAGTACTTC; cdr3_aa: CASSTGQGSYEQYF
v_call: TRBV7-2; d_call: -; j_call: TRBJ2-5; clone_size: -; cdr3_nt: TGTGCCAGCAGCTTACGAGTCCAAGAGACCCAGTACTTC; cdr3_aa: CASSLRVQETQYF
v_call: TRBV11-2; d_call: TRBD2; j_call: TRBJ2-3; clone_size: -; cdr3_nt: TGTGCCAGCAGCAGAGCGGGGGGCACAGATACGCAGTATTTT; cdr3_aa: CASSRAGGTDTQYF
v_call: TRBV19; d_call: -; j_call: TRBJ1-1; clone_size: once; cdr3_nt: TGTGCCAGTAGTATCACCACGGGTGCAGCTTTCTTT; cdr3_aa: CASSITTGAAFF
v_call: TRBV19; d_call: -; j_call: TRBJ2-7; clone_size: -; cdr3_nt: TGTGCCAGTAGTAGGGCCAGGGAAGGGCACTACGAGCAGTACTTC; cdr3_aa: CASSRAREGHYEQYF
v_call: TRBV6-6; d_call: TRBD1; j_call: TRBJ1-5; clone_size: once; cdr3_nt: TGTGCCAGCAGTCAGACAGGGAGCAATCAGCCCCAGCATTTT; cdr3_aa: CASSQTGSNQPQHF
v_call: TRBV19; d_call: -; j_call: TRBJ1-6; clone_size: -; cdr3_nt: TGTGCCAGTAGTATTTCTTTTCGGGGGGCGCGGTATTCACCCCTCCACTTT; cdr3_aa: CASSISFRGARYSPLHF
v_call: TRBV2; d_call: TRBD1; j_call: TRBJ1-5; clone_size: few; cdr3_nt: TGTGCCAGCAGTGATACCGGACAGGGAGGGTCATCAATCAATCAGCCCCAGCATTTT; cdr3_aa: CASSDTGQGGSSINQPQHF
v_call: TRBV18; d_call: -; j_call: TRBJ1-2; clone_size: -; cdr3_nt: TGTGCCAGCTCACCGCCGACAAGATATGGCTACACCTTC; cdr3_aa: CASSPPTRYGYTF
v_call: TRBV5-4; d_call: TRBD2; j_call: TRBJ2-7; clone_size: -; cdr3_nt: TGTGCCAGCAGCTTGGGTCGGGGGGGCTCCTACGAGCAGTACTTC; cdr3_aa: CASSLGRGGSYEQYF
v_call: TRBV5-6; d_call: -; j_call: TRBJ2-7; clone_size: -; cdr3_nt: TGTGCCAGCAGCTCGCCCCTGACAGGCTACGAGCAGTACTTC; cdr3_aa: CASSSPLTGYEQYF
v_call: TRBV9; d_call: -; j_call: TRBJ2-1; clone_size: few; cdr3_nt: TGTGCCAGCAGCGTTAACGGACAAACCTACAATGAGCAGTTCTTC; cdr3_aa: CASSVNGQTYNEQFF
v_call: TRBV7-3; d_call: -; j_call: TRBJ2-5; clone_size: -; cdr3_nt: TGTGCCAGCAGCCTCGTGGGCTCGCAAGAGACCCAGTACTTC; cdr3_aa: CASSLVGSQETQYF
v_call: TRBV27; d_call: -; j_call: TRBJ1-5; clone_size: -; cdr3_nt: TGTGCCAGCAGTGAGCTGCACGATAGCAATCAGCCCCAGCATTTT; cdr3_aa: CASSELHDSNQPQHF
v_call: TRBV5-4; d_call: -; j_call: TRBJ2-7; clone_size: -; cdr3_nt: TGTGCCAGCAGCTTGGACCCCCAGGGTAGTTACGAGCAGTACTTC; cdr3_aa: CASSLDPQGSYEQYF
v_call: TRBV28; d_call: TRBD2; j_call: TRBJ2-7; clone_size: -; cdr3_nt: TGTGCCAGCAGTTTGCGGGGGTTAAGCTCCTACGAGCAGTACTTC; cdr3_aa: CASSLRGLSSYEQYF
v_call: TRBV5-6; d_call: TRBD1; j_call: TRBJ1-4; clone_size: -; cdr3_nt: TGTGCCAGCAGCTTAAGGGGGCCAACTAATGAAAAACTGTTTTTT; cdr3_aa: CASSLRGPTNEKLFF
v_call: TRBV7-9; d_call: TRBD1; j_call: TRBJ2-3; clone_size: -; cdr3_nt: TGTGCCAGCAGCTTATCGGGCAGGGGGACAGATACGCAGTATTTT; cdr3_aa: CASSLSGRGTDTQYF
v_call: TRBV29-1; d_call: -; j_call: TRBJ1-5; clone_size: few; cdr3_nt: TGCAGCGTTGAAGAAGGGGTTGATCAGCCCCAGCATTTT; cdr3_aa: CSVEEGVDQPQHF
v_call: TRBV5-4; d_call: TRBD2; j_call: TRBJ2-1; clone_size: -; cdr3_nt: TGTGCCAGCAGCAGAACTAGCGGAGCCTACAATGAGCAGTTCTTC; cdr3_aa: CASSRTSGAYNEQFF
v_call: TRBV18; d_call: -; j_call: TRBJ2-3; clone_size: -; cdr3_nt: TGTGCCAGCTCGACACAGGGTGGCACAGATACGCAGTATTTT; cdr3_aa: CASSTQGGTDTQYF
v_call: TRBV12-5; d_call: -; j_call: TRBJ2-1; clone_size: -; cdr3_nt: TGTGCTAGTGGATTACAGGGATTTGGGGAGCGGTTCTTC; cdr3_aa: CASGLQGFGERFF
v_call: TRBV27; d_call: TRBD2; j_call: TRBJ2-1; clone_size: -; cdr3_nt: TGTGCCAGCAGTACCCCCCAGCGGGACTCCTACAATGAGCAGTTCTTC; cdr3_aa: CASSTPQRDSYNEQFF
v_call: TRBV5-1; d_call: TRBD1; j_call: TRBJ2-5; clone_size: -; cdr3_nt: TGCGCCAGCAGCGTGGGACAGGCCCAAGAGACCCAGTACTTC; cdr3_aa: CASSVGQAQETQYF
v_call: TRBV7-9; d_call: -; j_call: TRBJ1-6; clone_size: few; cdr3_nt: TGTGCCAGCAGCGTCAGGGATGCTTCACCCCTCCACTTT; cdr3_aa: CASSVRDASPLHF
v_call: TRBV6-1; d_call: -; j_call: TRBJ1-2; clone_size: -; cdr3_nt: TGTGCCAGCAGTGTAACCGGGACTCACTATGGCTACACCTTC; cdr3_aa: CASSVTGTHYGYTF
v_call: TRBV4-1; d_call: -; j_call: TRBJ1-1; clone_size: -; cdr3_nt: TGCGCCAGCAGCCCCCTAGGGGTGGGTAATGAAGCTTTCTTT; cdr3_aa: CASSPLGVGNEAFF
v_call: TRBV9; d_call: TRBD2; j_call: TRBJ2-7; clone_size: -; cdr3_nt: TGTGCCAGCAGCGCGGGACCGGGACTACGCTCCTACGAGCAGTACTTC; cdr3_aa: CASSAGPGLRSYEQYF
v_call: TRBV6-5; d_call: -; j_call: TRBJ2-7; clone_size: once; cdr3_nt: TGTGCCAGCAGTTACCGCCCGGACAGATTATCCTACGAGCAGTACTTC; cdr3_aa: CASSYRPDRLSYEQYF
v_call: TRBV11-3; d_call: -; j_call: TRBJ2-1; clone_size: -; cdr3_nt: TGTGCCAGCAGCTTAAGGGCAGGGAATGAGCAGTTCTTC; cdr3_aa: CASSLRAGNEQFF
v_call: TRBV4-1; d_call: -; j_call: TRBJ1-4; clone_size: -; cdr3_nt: TGCGCCAGCAGCTCCCCGTATTCGACTAATGAAAAACTGTTTTTT; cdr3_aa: CASSSPYSTNEKLFF
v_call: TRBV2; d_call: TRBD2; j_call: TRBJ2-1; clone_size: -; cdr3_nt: TGTGCCAGCAGGAGGACCGGACTAGCGGAGTACAATGAGCAGTTCTTC; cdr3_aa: CASRRTGLAEYNEQFF
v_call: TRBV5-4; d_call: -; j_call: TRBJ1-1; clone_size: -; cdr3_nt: TGTGCCAGCAGCTTGGCCCAGGGAAACACTGAAGCTTTCTTT; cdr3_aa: CASSLAQGNTEAFF
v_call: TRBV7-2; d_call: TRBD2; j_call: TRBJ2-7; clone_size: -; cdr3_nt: TGTGCCAGCAGCCAAATAGCGGGGGTTGAGCAGTACTTC; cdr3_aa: CASSQIAGVEQYF
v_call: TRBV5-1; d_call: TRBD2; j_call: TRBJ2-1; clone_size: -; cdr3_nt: TGCGCCAGCAGATTAGCGGGGTGGGGGAACAATGAGCAGTTCTTC; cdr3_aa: CASRLAGWGNNEQFF
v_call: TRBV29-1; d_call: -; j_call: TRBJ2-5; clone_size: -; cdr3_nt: TGCAGCGTTGAGGGGCAGGAAGAGACCCAGTACTTC; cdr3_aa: CSVEGQEETQYF
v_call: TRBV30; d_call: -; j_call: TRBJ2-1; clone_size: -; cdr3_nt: TGTGCCTGGAGCCCTAGGGGCACTCGAACTCACAATGAGCAGTTCTTC; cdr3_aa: CAWSPRGTRTHNEQFF
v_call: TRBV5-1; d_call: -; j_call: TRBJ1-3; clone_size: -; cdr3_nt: TGCGCCAGCAGCTTGGAGGGGTTATCGTCTGGAAACACCATATATTTT; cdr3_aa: CASSLEGLSSGNTIYF